A single sample gave rise to the 29 T cell receptor beta chains below, sequenced in a study of T cell responses to AZD1222 COVID-19 vaccine (dated by TCRdb to about 2021). Library method: the immunoSEQ multiplex PCR assay. TCRdb's version of the immuneACCESS table is confined to in-frame rearrangements and falls short of the full clone set. An unresolved V gene accounts for under half of the shortfall where checked; the remainder is of unknown origin. Present in this sample are 96,000 or so clones, under 90% of which were seen just once. The top ten constitute about 28% of the sample. The time point label on this specimen signifies: baseline before first vaccination. This specimen consisted of peripheral blood, obtained on day 0 of AZD1222 vaccination. The receptors stem from an adult in good health.

This clone came up once. V and J are TRBV6-5 and TRBJ2-7; D perhaps matches TRBD1 (6 bases). V lost 2 bases, J lost 3 bases, and 8 bases lay in between. The CDR3 spans 13 residues. The germline CDR1 and CDR2 sequences are MNHEY and SVGAGI. This CDR3 reads CASSYGTYYEQYF. CDR3 in DNA: TGTGCCAGCAGTTACGGGACATACTACGAGCAGTACTTC.

V is TRBV5-4 and J is TRBJ2-3, with TRBD2 as a possible D gene (5 bases). With 4 bases removed from V and 3 bases from J, the gap between germline ends came to 6 bases. From germline, CDR1 is SGHNT and CDR2 YYREEE (reference sequence). The CDR3 totals 12 residues. The CDR3 loop reads CASSRGTDTQYF. The CDR3 region has the DNA TGTGCCAGCAGCCGCGGGACAGATACGCAGTATTTT.

The chain is built from TRBV12-3 or TRBV12-4 and TRBJ2-7; D is unresolved. V lost 2 bases, J lost 3 bases, and 2 bases lay in between. The CDR3 has 11 residues. The CDR3 loop is CASSLNYEQYF. The CDR3 nucleotides read TGTGCCAGCAGTTTAAACTACGAGCAGTACTTC.

To note about this clone: This sample includes further DNA sequences coding for the same CDR3. The chain employs TRBV7-2 and TRBJ1-3, with D uncertain. This CDR3 is built from 13 residues. Trimming cost V 1 base and J 1 base, with 2 bases left between them. Germline CDR1 SGHTA, CDR2 FQGNSA. This CDR3 is CASSLGSGNTIYF. CDR3 sequence (DNA): TGTGCCAGCAGCTTAGGTTCTGGAAACACCATATATTTT.

V usage is TRBV6-5 and J usage is TRBJ2-3; no reliable D call. Between the trimmed V and J ends, which lost 11 bases and 0 bases, there was a span of 12 bases. The CDR3 length is 13 residues. The V gene's germline CDR1 is MNHEY and CDR2 SVGAGI. The DNA for the CDR3 is TGTGCCGTGTCGGCGTCTAGCACAGATACGCAGTATTTT. Amino acid sequence: CAVSASSTDTQYF.

The rearrangement uses TRBV11-2 and TRBJ2-7, with 9 bases identical to TRBD2. The germline V gene has CDR1 SGHAT and CDR2 FQNNGV. This CDR3 is built from 18 residues. The ends lost 1 base at V and 1 base at J; junction bases unmatched: 11. CDR3 sequence reads: CASSLATGVAGASYEQYF. The CDR3 nucleotides read TGTGCCAGCAGCTTAGCGACCGGGGTAGCGGGAGCTTCCTACGAGCAGTACTTC. Full variable domain (remainder filled in from reference TRBV11-2 and TRBJ2-7): EAGVAQSPRYKIIEKRQSVAFWCNPISGHATLYWYQQILGQGPKLLIQFQNNGVVDDSQLPKDRFSAERLKGVDSTLKIQPAKLEDSAVYLCASSLATGVAGASYEQYFGPGTRLTVT.

The chain employs TRBV4-3 and TRBJ2-3, with 7 bases lining up with TRBD2. Germline loops: CDR1 LGHNA, CDR2 YSLEER. The CDR3 runs 15 residues. V lost 1 base and J lost 4; bases outside the gene matches: 5. The DNA for the CDR3 is TGCGCCAGCAGCCAAGGGACTAGTTTGGCAGATACGCAGTATTTT. It is translated as CASSQGTSLADTQYF.

The chain has TRBV19 and TRBJ2-7, with D perhaps TRBD1 (6 bases). This CDR3 spans 15 amino acids. The germline CDR1 and CDR2 sequences are LNHDA and SQIVND (reference sequence). Trimming took off 7 bases at V and 0 bases at J, with 16 bases between the two ends. CDR3 sequence (DNA): TGTGCCAGTACCACCGGGACATCCCCCTCCTACGAGCAGTACTTC. Its protein is CASTTGTSPSYEQYF.

The V call is TRBV7-9, the J call TRBJ1-4, with 9 nucleotides matching TRBD1. CDR1 and CDR2 from the germline V gene are SEHNR and FQNEAQ (reference sequence). The CDR3 covers 17 residues. Trimming at V came to 5 bases and at J to 3 bases, leaving 10 bases not matched to a gene. CDR3 nucleotides: TGTGCCAGCAGCCCTCGAGCGGGACAGGGATCTAATGAAAAACTGTTTTTT. Encoded protein: CASSPRAGQGSNEKLFF.

In this sample, this clone turned up once. This chain joins TRBV28 and TRBJ2-7, with TRBD2 as a possible D gene (5 bases). Trimming left V 6 bases short and J 4 bases short, with 16 bases between. The CDR3 spans 14 residues. The germline V gene encodes CDR1 MDHEN and CDR2 SYDVKM. In DNA, the CDR3 is TGTGCCAGCAGATCCTCAGGAGGACCTTACGAGCAGTACTTC. Amino acid sequence: CASRSSGGPYEQYF.

V gene TRBV19 combines with J gene TRBJ2-7; 10 bases fit TRBD2. V lost 3 bases and J lost 6; bases outside the gene matches: 5. Germline lookup yields CDR1 LNHDA and CDR2 SQIVND (reference sequence). This CDR3 comprises 14 residues. CDR3 nucleotides: TGTGCCAGTAGTATGCATTTAGCGGGAGGCGAGCAGTACTTC. Its translation: CASSMHLAGGEQYF.

The chain couples TRBV28 to TRBJ2-2; 7 bases match TRBD1. The junction had 6 bases not matched to a gene; V was cut back by 5 bases and J by 6 bases. CDR3 length: 14 residues. Germline CDR1 MDHEN, CDR2 SYDVKM. The CDR3 region has the DNA TGTGCCAGCAGTCTCAGACAGGGTCCCGGGGAGCTGTTTTTT. Its protein is CASSLRQGPGELFF.

The CDR3 nucleotides are TGTGCCAGCAGCCAAGGACGGGGAAGCGGAAACACCATATATTTT. Translating it yields CASSQGRGSGNTIYF. The rearrangement uses TRBV4-2 and TRBJ1-3; D is unclear. Trimming took 1 base from V and 4 from J, leaving 11 bases between them. This CDR3 region has 15 residues. Germline V gene sequence: CDR1 LGHNA, CDR2 YNFKEQ.

This clone was recorded once. The chain uses TRBV24-1 and TRBJ2-1; 11 nucleotides match TRBD1. V lost 4 bases and J lost 6; bases outside the gene matches: 7. The CDR3 totals 16 residues. CDR1 KGHDR and CDR2 SFDVKD come from the germline V gene. The CDR3 protein is CATSDLGQGGSNEQFF. CDR3 sequence (DNA): TGTGCCACCAGTGACCTGGGACAGGGGGGAAGCAATGAGCAGTTCTTC.

The CDR3 bases are TGTGCCAGCAGCTATGCCTACGAGCAGTACTTC. Encoded protein: CASSYAYEQYF. The chain combines TRBV6-6 with TRBJ2-7; no clear D gene. There are 11 residues in the CDR3. CDR1 MNHNY and CDR2 SVGAGI come from the germline V gene (reference sequence). V was cut by 6 bases and J by 2 bases, with 5 bases left in between.

In DNA form, the CDR3 reads TGTGCCAGCAGCCAATCTACCCAGGGCAATCAGCCCCAGCATTTT. This gives the protein CASSQSTQGNQPQHF. The rearrangement joins TRBV4-2 to TRBJ1-5; D is unresolved. Germline V gene sequence: CDR1 LGHNA, CDR2 YNFKEQ. The V end lost 2 bases, the J end lost 2 bases, and 10 bases lay between the germline ends. The CDR3 consists of 15 residues.

The chain employs TRBV25-1 and TRBJ1-5, with TRBD1 as a possible D gene (5 bases). This CDR3 region has 13 residues. The V gene's germline CDR1 is MGHDK and CDR2 SYGVNS. The V end was cut by 8 bases, the J end by 2 bases, with 10 bases between. CDR3 region: CASGDVGNQPQHF. CDR3 sequence (DNA): TGTGCCAGCGGGGACGTGGGCAATCAGCCCCAGCATTTT.

V usage is TRBV28 and J usage is TRBJ2-3; 14 bases are shared with TRBD2. Germline trimming cut 7 bases from V and 1 base from J; bases unmatched to any gene: 25. From germline, CDR1 is MDHEN and CDR2 SYDVKM. There are 23 residues in the CDR3. CDR3 in amino acids: CASTKLAAAPGLAGEVGTDTQYF. CDR3 nucleotide sequence: TGTGCCAGCACTAAGCTGGCGGCAGCGCCGGGACTAGCGGGAGAGGTGGGCACAGATACGCAGTATTTT.

The V call is TRBV11-2, the J call TRBJ2-7; 14 bases map to TRBD2. Germline-derived CDR1 and CDR2 are SGHAT and FQNNGV. J lost 6 bases, V lost 8 bases, and 6 bases had no gene match. The length of the CDR3 is 14 residues. CDR3 sequence (DNA): TGTGCCAGCCGACCCGGACTAGCGGGAGGCGAGCAGTACTTC. Translation: CASRPGLAGGEQYF.

This chain uses TRBV27 with TRBJ2-1; D remains ambiguous. Germline-derived CDR1 and CDR2 are MNHEY and SMNVEV (reference sequence). The V and J ends lost 5 bases and 2 bases respectively, with 13 bases between them. The CDR3 sequence is 15 residues long. Here the CDR3 reads CASSPPPGPYNEQFF. In DNA form, the CDR3 reads TGTGCCAGCAGTCCGCCCCCGGGTCCCTACAATGAGCAGTTCTTC.

This chain connects TRBV28 to TRBJ1-3; D gene unclear. The CDR3 sequence is 13 residues long. V was trimmed by 1 base and J by 3 bases, leaving 4 bases between them. The germline gives CDR1 MDHEN, CDR2 SYDVKM. The CDR3 sequence is CASSLSNGNTIYF. The CDR3 coding sequence is TGTGCCAGCAGTTTATCAAATGGAAACACCATATATTTT.

The chain links TRBV3-1 (or the pseudogene TRBV3-2) to TRBJ1-3, with TRBD1 as a possible D gene (5 bases). CDR3 length: 15 amino acids. Germline V lookup: CDR1 LGHDT, CDR2 YNNKEL (reference sequence). Deletions cut 1 base from V and 3 bases from J, with 10 bases between. The CDR3 DNA sequence: TGTGCCAGCAGCCAAGGGGGGGGAAGTGGAAACACCATATATTTT. Translated: CASSQGGGSGNTIYF.

This chain joins TRBV2 and TRBJ1-3; possible D gene TRBD1, 6 bases. The CDR3 has 16 amino acids. V was pared by 5 bases and J by 0 bases, with 14 bases between. Per germline, CDR1 SNHLY and CDR2 FYNNEI. This chain's CDR3 is CASSSEWGPSGNTIYF. CDR3 DNA: TGTGCCAGCAGTTCCGAGTGGGGGCCCTCTGGAAACACCATATATTTT.

The V and J genes are TRBV5-1 and TRBJ2-3; the match to TRBD2 covers 7 bases. V was clipped by 4 bases and J by 4 bases; unmatched bases: 9. Germline V gene data show CDR1 as SGHRS and CDR2 as YFSETQ. CDR3 size: 15 residues. The CDR3 here is CASSPAGVKSDTQYF. CDR3 DNA sequence: TGCGCCAGCAGCCCCGCGGGAGTAAAGTCAGATACGCAGTATTTT.

The chain has TRBV10-3 and TRBJ2-1; possibly TRBD2 for D (5 bases). Trimming removed 3 bases at V and 8 bases at J, with 17 bases between. Germline CDR1 and CDR2: ENHRY and SYGVKD. The CDR3 loop spans 15 amino acids. CDR3 in DNA: TGTGCCATCAGTGACCCAAGGGAGAAGCCGGATGAGCAGTTCTTC. Encoded protein: CAISDPREKPDEQFF.

The chain uses TRBV5-6 and TRBJ1-5; possibly TRBD1 for D (5 bases). Germline CDR1 SGHDT, CDR2 YYEEEE. Trimming left V 0 bases short and J 5 bases short, with 6 bases between. The CDR3 extends over 13 amino acids. The CDR3 reads CASSLGGDQPQHF. DNA of the CDR3: TGTGCCAGCAGCTTGGGGGGGGATCAGCCCCAGCATTTT.

The chain uses TRBV6-2 or TRBV6-3 and TRBJ2-5; D not certain. V lost 6 bases, J lost 0 bases, and 14 bases lay in between. Germline V gene sequence: CDR1 MNHEY, CDR2 SVGEGT. The CDR3 contains 15 residues. The CDR3 sequence: CASSHRTVYQETQYF. CDR3 DNA: TGTGCCAGCAGCCATAGAACCGTTTACCAAGAGACCCAGTACTTC.

The chain couples TRBV23-1 to TRBJ1-5; tentatively, D is TRBD1 (6 bases). TRBV23-1 belongs to the ORF category, with a function that is uncertain. This CDR3 spans 18 amino acids. V was trimmed by 3 bases and J by 0 bases, leaving 18 bases between them. CDR3 coding DNA: TGCGCCAGCAGTCAGCCGGAGGGGACACTTTATAGCAATCAGCCCCAGCATTTT. It yields the protein CASSQPEGTLYSNQPQHF.

The chain combines TRBV7-2 with TRBJ2-1; D is possibly TRBD1 (7 bases). The CDR3 totals 14 residues. Germline CDR1 is SGHTA and CDR2 is FQGNSA. V gave up 1 base and J gave up 7 bases, with 11 bases separating them. The CDR3 loop reads CASSLVQGRNEQFF. The CDR3 nucleotides read TGTGCCAGCAGCTTAGTACAGGGGAGGAATGAGCAGTTCTTC.